The 21 T cell receptor beta chains given below trace back to one sample, sequenced in a study of vaccination effects on CD4 cells after COVID-19. When roughly eleven days of culture had elapsed, CD4+ T cells were isolated. These receptors have no known antigen. Libraries were prepared by immunoSEQ multiplex PCR; TCRdb keeps only in-frame clonotypes and omits some of them. This sample carries around 60,000 clones, 60% to 85% of them seen once, and the ten largest clones take 2.5% to 3.5%. The sample in question was CD4+ T cells from PBMCs cultured without peptide, obtained before COVID-19 vaccination. These receptors came from a human donor who received a COVID-19 vaccine.

This chain connects TRBV6-1 to TRBJ1-3; D unclear. This CDR3 comprises 13 residues. The ends were cut back, 2 bases at V and 1 base at J, with 3 bases in the middle. The germline gives CDR1 MNHNS, CDR2 SASEGT. The CDR3 DNA sequence: TGTGCCAGCAGTGAACAATCTGGAAACACCATATATTTT. It encodes CASSEQSGNTIYF.

The chain uses TRBV6-5 and TRBJ1-2; no reliable D call. V lost 4 bases to trimming and J lost 6 bases, with 12 bases between them. This CDR3 spans 13 amino acids. CDR1 is MNHEY, CDR2 SVGAGI, per germline. For the CDR3, the DNA is TGTGCCAGCAGTTTAAGGACGGTCGATGGCTACACCTTC. Translated, it gives CASSLRTVDGYTF.

This clone was recorded a few times. CDR3 amino acids: CASSEGQAYNQPQHF. DNA of the CDR3: TGCGCCAGCAGCGAAGGACAGGCATACAATCAGCCCCAGCATTTT. The chain uses TRBV4-1 and TRBJ1-5, with 7 nucleotides matching TRBD1. This CDR3 has 15 residues. With V trimmed by 5 bases and J by 3 bases, 7 bases remained unmatched. CDR1 is MGHRA and CDR2 is YSYEKL in the germline V gene.

This chain connects TRBV5-1 to TRBJ1-1; 10 nucleotides align to TRBD1. Trimming took 4 bases from V and 4 from J; bases not matched to a gene: 7. Per germline, CDR1 SGHRS and CDR2 YFSETQ. CDR3 length: 15 residues. The CDR3 loop reads CASSPRQGASTEAFF. The CDR3 DNA is TGCGCCAGCAGCCCGAGACAGGGGGCGAGCACTGAAGCTTTCTTT.

This chain joins TRBV6-5 and TRBJ1-6; TRBD1 matches 9 bases. The CDR3 consists of 14 residues. V was pared by 8 bases and J by 7 bases, with 6 bases of the junction left unmatched. The germline CDR1 and CDR2 sequences are MNHEY and SVGAGI. CDR3 bases: TGTGCCAGCCACCGGGACAGGGTGAATTCACCCCTCCACTTT. Encoded protein: CASHRDRVNSPLHF.

The chain couples TRBV7-8 to TRBJ2-1; D gene unclear. With 5 bases removed from V and 7 bases from J, the gap between germline ends came to 21 bases. Germline V lookup: CDR1 SGHVS, CDR2 FQNEAQ. The CDR3 runs to 16 residues. Written as DNA, the CDR3 is TGTGCCAGCAGCCTGACCCAGTTTACTGCGAATAATGAGCAGTTCTTC. Translation: CASSLTQFTANNEQFF.

The chain couples TRBV2 to TRBJ2-3; D is possibly TRBD1 (6 bases). From germline, CDR1 is SNHLY and CDR2 FYNNEI. With 5 bases removed from V and 0 bases from J, the gap between germline ends came to 12 bases. The CDR3 loop spans 15 amino acids. DNA for the CDR3: TGTGCCAGCAGTTCCCAACAGGGTAGCACAGATACGCAGTATTTT. It codes for CASSSQQGSTDTQYF.

The genes are TRBV5-4 and TRBJ2-1; D is uncertain. Germline CDR1 reads SGHNT; CDR2 reads YYREEE (reference sequence). The CDR3 spans 14 residues. The V end was cut by 4 bases, the J end by 3 bases, with 11 bases between. The CDR3 DNA follows: TGTGCCAGCAGCGCGCAGGACCGCTACAATGAGCAGTTCTTC. Translation gives CASSAQDRYNEQFF.

The chain recombines TRBV7-3 with TRBJ2-2; D is perhaps TRBD1 or TRBD2 (5 bases each). Germline V CDR1 and CDR2: SGHTA, FQGTGA. Trimming removed 3 bases from V and 5 bases from J, with 10 bases in between. This CDR3 comprises 14 residues. CDR3: CASSLGVSTGELFF. CDR3 coding DNA: TGTGCCAGCAGCTTGGGGGTTTCAACCGGGGAGCTGTTTTTT.

The chain combines TRBV19 with TRBJ1-6, with TRBD1 as a possible D gene (6 bases). The CDR3 length is 14 residues. The germline CDR1 and CDR2 sequences are LNHDA and SQIVND (reference sequence). Trimming removed 10 bases from V and 5 bases from J, with 15 bases in between. CDR3 sequence: CATSGTSNNSPLHF. The CDR3 DNA reads as TGTGCCACCAGTGGGACATCAAATAATTCACCCCTCCACTTT.

The chain is built from TRBV6-2 or TRBV6-3 and TRBJ1-2, with D possibly being TRBD1 (5 bases). V lost 5 bases to trimming and J lost 8 bases, with 15 bases between them. The CDR3 is made up of 13 amino acids. The germline CDR1 and CDR2 sequences are MNHEY and SVGEGT. The CDR3 region has the DNA TGTGCCAGCAGTCCCGCGGGGCGCCCCGGCTACACCTTC. It is translated as CASSPAGRPGYTF.

The CDR3 protein is CASSPTGEGGHYGYTF. CDR3 nucleotide sequence: TGTGCCAGCTCACCAACCGGGGAAGGGGGACACTATGGCTACACCTTC. The chain recombines TRBV18 with TRBJ1-2, with D perhaps TRBD1 (6 bases). The CDR3 sequence is 16 residues long. V shed 2 bases and J shed 3 bases, with 16 bases lying between them. The germline V gene encodes CDR1 KGHSH and CDR2 LQKENI.

The V call is TRBV6-2 or TRBV6-3, the J call TRBJ2-7; weak D call: TRBD2 (5 bases). CDR3 length: 15 residues. Germline V gene lookup returns CDR1 MNHEY and CDR2 SVGEGT. V was shortened by 0 bases and J by 2 bases, with 11 bases between the two germline ends. This CDR3 reads CASSYSPPGAYEQYV. In DNA, the CDR3 is TGTGCCAGCAGTTACTCCCCCCCCGGGGCCTACGAGCAGTACGTC.

CDR3 DNA sequence: TGTGCCAGCAGCCATAAGGGGGCAACTAATGAAAAACTGTTTTTT. Its translation: CASSHKGATNEKLFF. V usage is TRBV3-1 (or the pseudogene TRBV3-2) and J usage is TRBJ1-4; D is possibly TRBD1 (6 bases). V lost 3 bases and J lost 0, with 8 bases in between. Germline lookup yields CDR1 LGHDT and CDR2 YNNKEL (reference sequence). There are 15 residues in the CDR3.

Here the CDR3 DNA reads TGTGCCAGCAGTGACTCGTGGGCGGGCAGGAGAAACACCATATATTTT. Protein: CASSDSWAGRRNTIYF. V is TRBV6-4 and J is TRBJ1-3; no clear D gene. Germline CDR1 reads MRHNA; CDR2 reads SNTAGT. The CDR3 runs 16 residues. V lost 0 bases, J lost 5 bases, and 14 bases lay in between.

In nucleotides, the CDR3 is TGTGCCAGCAGCTTAAGGGTCCCACTAGCGGGGGATCAAGAGACCCAGTACTTC. Encoded protein: CASSLRVPLAGDQETQYF. The V call is TRBV7-9, the J call TRBJ2-5, with TRBD2 identical over 11 bases. There are 18 residues in the CDR3. V lost 2 bases and J lost 2; bases outside the gene matches: 10. Germline V lookup: CDR1 SEHNR, CDR2 FQNEAQ (reference sequence).

V usage is TRBV2 and J usage is TRBJ1-2; 8 bases agree with TRBD1. Germline V gene lookup returns CDR1 SNHLY and CDR2 FYNNEI. Germline trimming cut 4 bases from V and 4 bases from J; bases unmatched to any gene: 2. The CDR3 is 13 residues long. CDR3 loop: CASSGDRSYGYTF. The CDR3 coding sequence is TGTGCCAGCAGTGGGGACAGGAGCTATGGCTACACCTTC.

The chain carries TRBV5-1 and TRBJ2-1; D remains unclear. The CDR3 runs to 14 residues. The germline V and J ends were trimmed by 0 bases and 6 bases, with 10 bases remaining between them. CDR1 SGHRS and CDR2 YFSETQ come from the germline V gene. CDR3 in DNA: TGCGCCAGCAGCTTGGCCTTAACCCCCAATGAGCAGTTCTTC. Protein sequence: CASSLALTPNEQFF.

The rearrangement uses TRBV19 and TRBJ2-3, with D unresolved. This CDR3 region has 13 residues. Germline CDR1 and CDR2: LNHDA and SQIVND (reference sequence). Trimming cost V 7 bases and J 0 bases, with 8 bases left between them. As DNA, the CDR3 is TGTGCCAGTACATTAGGAAGCACAGATACGCAGTATTTT. Encoded protein: CASTLGSTDTQYF.

The rearrangement joins TRBV30 to TRBJ2-3; TRBD1 matches 9 bases. J gave up 3 bases and V 2 bases, and 6 bases lay outside the gene matches. Germline V gene sequence: CDR1 GTSNPN, CDR2 SVGIG (reference sequence). The CDR3 loop spans 15 amino acids. The CDR3 spells CAWSRGQGRTDTQYF. The CDR3 coding sequence is TGTGCCTGGAGTAGGGGACAGGGTAGAACAGATACGCAGTATTTT. Full variable domain (remainder filled in from reference TRBV30 and TRBJ2-3): SQTIHQWPATLVQPVGSPLSLECTVEGTSNPNLYWYRQAAGRGLQLLFYSVGIGQISSEVPQNLSASRPQDRQFILSSKKLLLSDSGFYLCAWSRGQGRTDTQYFGPGTRLTVL.

The chain links TRBV14 to TRBJ1-1; weak D call: TRBD1 (5 bases). CDR3 size: 13 residues. In germline, CDR1 is SGHDN, CDR2 FVKESK. The V gene lost 2 bases and the J gene lost 4 bases, with 8 bases spanning the gap. Written as DNA, the CDR3 is TGTGCCAGCAGCCAAACAGGACGCACTGAAGCTTTCTTT. Amino acids: CASSQTGRTEAFF. The variable domain in full, completed from reference TRBV14 and TRBJ1-1, reads EAGVTQFPSHSVIEKGQTVTLRCDPISGHDNLYWYRRVMGKEIKFLLHFVKESKQDESGMPNNRFLAERTGGTYSTLKVQPAELEDSGVYFCASSQTGRTEAFFGQGTRLTVV.